The present entry profiles one T cell receptor (beta chain) with its context. This sample was taken from a study of blood T cell repertoires in COVID-19. Germline V lookup: CDR1 SGHDT, CDR2 YYEEEE. Deletions cut 2 bases from V and 1 base from J, with 6 bases between. The CDR3 loop spans 14 amino acids. Here immunoSEQ multiplex PCR was the method, and the copy in TCRdb shows in-frame clones only, minus some. The data hold hundreds of thousands of clones, with 85% to 90% observed a single time. The chain uses TRBV5-6 and TRBJ1-4; no firm D call. Source material: peripheral blood. This sequence originates from a woman aged 25 to 39 with acute or convalescent COVID-19. This CDR3 reads CASSLARTNEKLFF. CDR3 coding DNA: TGTGCCAGCAGCTTAGCAAGAACTAATGAAAAACTGTTTTTT.